This T cell receptor beta chain was recovered during a study of T cells in localized non-small cell lung cancer. Study-wide results and caveats: T cell clonality was highest in uninvolved adjacent lung, above tumor. Median approximately 50 top-100 tumor clones were shared with paired adjacent lung. A denser population of T cells in blood accompanied longer overall survival. Sequencing, confined to only one tumor region, leaves heterogeneity possible.

Data came from immunoSEQ multiplex PCR; TCRdb stores just in-frame clones and leaves some out. Of 130,000 or so clones listed, around 89% are singletons. This CDR3 is 15 amino acids long. Germline V gene sequence: CDR1 MGHRA, CDR2 YSYEKL. With V trimmed by 4 bases and J by 6 bases, 7 bases remained unmatched. This clone showed up just once. Its antigen is still unknown. The material was peripheral blood, obtained before any cancer treatment. This rearrangement joins TRBV4-1 to TRBJ1-4; 8 nucleotides match TRBD1. The source is a female donor older than 55 with stage I lung adenocarcinoma. The CDR3 DNA sequence: TGCGCCAGCAGCCGGCTCGCGGACAGGGATGAAAAACTGTTTTTT. This sequence encodes CASSRLADRDEKLFF.